This is a list of T cell receptor beta chains from one sample in a study of blood T cells in healthy people across ages. One entry per CDR3 protein results from TCRdb running MiXCR on the 5' RACE reads. The sample contains around 710,000 distinct CDR3 sequences, roughly two fifths of which appear only once. The sample consisted of blood. The source of these receptors is a woman aged 55-69 years in good health. Both conserved end residues are trimmed from each CDR3.

cdr3_aa,j_call,v_call
ASSEGTGKGETQY,TRBJ2-5,TRBV6-4
ASSLQAGGPHEQF,TRBJ2-1,TRBV12-3/TRBV12-4
SARASELAYNEQY,TRBJ2-5,TRBV20-1
ASSYRGLGANVLT,TRBJ2-6,TRBV6-5
ASSVTSGGASGEQF,TRBJ2-1,TRBV12-3/TRBV12-4
ASSPPTGIVSYNEQF,TRBJ2-1,TRBV27
SAGRDRVLQPQH,TRBJ1-5,TRBV20-1
ASSSRRAF,TRBJ1-1,TRBV27
ALRGDSDEQY,TRBJ2-4,TRBV10-3
ASSEAPRGGGELF,TRBJ2-2,TRBV6-1
ASSFQARQETQY,TRBJ2-5,TRBV7-3
ASSSRIVAGYEQY,TRBJ2-7,TRBV7-2
ATSDRTGGYEQY,TRBJ2-7,TRBV24-1
ATRSRTDLNTEAF,TRBJ1-1,TRBV24-1
ASSYSADRVYGYT,TRBJ1-2,TRBV6-2/TRBV6-3
ASISGRGSTDTQY,TRBJ2-3,TRBV28
ASSPGRGSNTEAF,TRBJ1-1,TRBV12-3/TRBV12-4
ASSSSLGRTAEQF,TRBJ2-1,TRBV5-1
ASSEVEGTEQY,TRBJ2-7,TRBV6-1
ASSLGRSHSSYEQY,TRBJ2-7,TRBV7-2
AISNEGGNTEAF,TRBJ1-1,TRBV10-3
ASSKGQLNTEAF,TRBJ1-1,TRBV7-3
ASSDGNTIY,TRBJ1-3,TRBV6-2/TRBV6-3
ASSLDVYKAF,TRBJ1-1,TRBV7-2
ASSCQRGTQETQY,TRBJ2-5,TRBV7-2
ASSQGQGVVTEAF,TRBJ1-1,TRBV7-8
ASSQVRTGGEQF,TRBJ2-1,TRBV14
ASSQDLAPYNEQF,TRBJ2-1,TRBV4-3
ASSVAGGEAF,TRBJ1-1,TRBV9
ASSKLAGGRYNEQF,TRBJ2-1,TRBV7-2